This TCR beta chain was recovered during a study of CD8 T cells in Susac syndrome. This clonotype was seen a few times. Its cognate antigen is unknown. In blood CD8+ and CD4+ T cells, TCR beta underwent sequencing. Control patients had untreated stable or active relapsing-remitting multiple sclerosis by revised McDonald criteria. Study-wide points: The number of individuals included in the study's TCR sequencing and HLA analysis was acknowledged as relatively small.

Reverse transcription of roughly 0.5 to 1 ug RNA was performed with random hexamers. Across 54 Vbeta and 13 Jbeta, TCR beta CDR3 was amplified with immunoSEQ multiplex PCR. TCRdb re-derived calls from the immunoSEQ multiplex PCR reads in MiXCR, one entry per CDR3 protein. Of some 300,000 distinct CDR3 sequences listed, over 75% were seen once; the top ten hold 0.18%. Trimming removed 5 bases from V and 7 bases from J; junction bases left unmatched: 6. The CDR3 loop spans 14 amino acids. Germline lookup yields CDR1 SNHLY and CDR2 FYNNEI. The specimen was CD8+ T cells from PBMCs. This rearrangement joins TRBV2 to TRBJ1-5; 9 nucleotides line up with TRBD1. This clonotype was sampled from a human donor with multiple sclerosis. This chain's CDR3 is CASSPGTGLQPQHF. In DNA form, the CDR3 reads TGTGCCAGCAGTCCCGGGACAGGGCTCCAGCCCCAGCATTTT.